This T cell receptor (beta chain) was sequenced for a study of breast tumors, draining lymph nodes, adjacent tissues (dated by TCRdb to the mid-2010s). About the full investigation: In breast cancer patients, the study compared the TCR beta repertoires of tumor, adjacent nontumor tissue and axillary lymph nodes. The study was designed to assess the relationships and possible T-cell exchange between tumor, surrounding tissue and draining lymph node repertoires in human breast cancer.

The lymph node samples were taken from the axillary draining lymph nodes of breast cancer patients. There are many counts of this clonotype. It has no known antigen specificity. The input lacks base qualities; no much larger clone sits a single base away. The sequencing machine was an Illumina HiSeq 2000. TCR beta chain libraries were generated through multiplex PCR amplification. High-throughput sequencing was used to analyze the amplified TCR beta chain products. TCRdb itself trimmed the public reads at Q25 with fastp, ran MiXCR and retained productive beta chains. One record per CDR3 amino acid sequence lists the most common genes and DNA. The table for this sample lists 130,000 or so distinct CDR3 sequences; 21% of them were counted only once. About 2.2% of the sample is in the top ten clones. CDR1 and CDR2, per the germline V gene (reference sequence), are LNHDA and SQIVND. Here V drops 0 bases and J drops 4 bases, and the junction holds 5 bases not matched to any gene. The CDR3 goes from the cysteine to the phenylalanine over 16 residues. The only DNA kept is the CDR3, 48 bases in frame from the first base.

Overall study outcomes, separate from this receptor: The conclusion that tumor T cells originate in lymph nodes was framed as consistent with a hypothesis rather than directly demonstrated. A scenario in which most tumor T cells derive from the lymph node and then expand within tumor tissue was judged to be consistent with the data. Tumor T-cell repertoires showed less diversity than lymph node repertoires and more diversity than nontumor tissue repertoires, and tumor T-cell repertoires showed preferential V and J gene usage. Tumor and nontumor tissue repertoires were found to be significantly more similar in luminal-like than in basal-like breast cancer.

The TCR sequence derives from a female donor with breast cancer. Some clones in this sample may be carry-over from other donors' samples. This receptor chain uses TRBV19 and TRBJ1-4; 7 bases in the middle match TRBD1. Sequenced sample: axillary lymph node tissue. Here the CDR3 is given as CASSIDGTAGNEKLFF. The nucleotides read TGTGCCAGTAGTATAGACGGGACAGCCGGTAATGAAAAACTGTTTTTT.